This TCR beta chain stems from a study of cytomegalovirus exposure and HLA in healthy donors. Of note for this clone: Its antigen remains unidentified.

The PCR made use of 60 Vbeta and 13 Jbeta primers. Per the original data handling: Approximately 9.9 million shared chains were among the roughly 78 million unique TCR beta chains that a later analysis counted. The data were produced by immunoSEQ multiplex PCR, yet TCRdb's version contains in-frame clones alone and is incomplete. For V, J and clone size, that table is used; D and trimming come from the DNA. The table has some 140,000 clones, approximately 64% seen once. General study points: More than 15,000 TCR beta sequences were associated with HLA alleles at 0.05 false discovery rate in a later analysis. TCR beta V- and J-gene trimming was later associated with a missense DCLRE1C variant.

The CDR3 is made up of 14 amino acids. Germline CDR1 and CDR2: SGHDT and YYEEEE. This sequence was found in a woman between 40 and 55 years old in good health and CMV-seronegative. The rearrangement links TRBV5-6 to TRBJ2-5, with D perhaps matching TRBD2 (6 bases). The DNA end is more similar to TRBJ2-7, so the J call may be wrong. Sequenced: PBMCs. CDR3 nucleotides: TGTGCCAGCAGCTTGAGGCTAGCGTGGGACGAGCAGTACTTC. This encodes CASSLRLAWDEQYF.